The T cell receptor (beta chain) under discussion was sequenced for a study of T cells in Graves' hyperthyroidism and ophthalmopathy (dated by TCRdb to about 2019). Context from the whole study: Peripheral blood was collected at initial diagnosis, before any treatment. A discovery cohort of fewer than 110 patients, 43 with Graves' ophthalmopathy and over 55 with stable Graves' hyperthyroidism, was used to find distinguishing TCR V-J signatures. Prospective prediction of ophthalmopathy was tested in an independent validation cohort consisting of 18 to 20 hyperthyroidism patients and some 17 patients who later progressed to ophthalmopathy. The 100 discovery patients were divided at random into training and test sets in a 7:3 ratio. Thyroid tissue and blood T-cell repertoires from six Graves' hyperthyroidism patients were also compared in the study. After blood sampling, hyperthyroidism patients were treated with methimazole at a starting dose of 30 mg daily, and ophthalmopathy patients were treated with high-dose intravenous methylprednisolone. The paper describes TCR Vbeta CDR3 sequencing of around 130 peripheral blood samples, made up of about 41 ophthalmopathy patients, some 80 hyperthyroidism patients and around 17 progressor patients. What the authors observed across the whole study: In cross-validation, a model built on a 13 V-J signature told ophthalmopathy apart from stable hyperthyroidism with over 85% sensitivity and about 81% specificity, and in testing the same model reached 80%/75%. Blood samples also contained most of the expanded thyroid clonotypes (frequency above 0.001), which suggests that blood repertoires may reflect thyroid immune responses. During validation, the model predicted progression to ophthalmopathy a median of approximately 6 months ahead of onset, with 60% to 71% sensitivity and 72% to 80% specificity. Sample size was not statistically predetermined, and investigators were not blinded to group allocation.

A patient counted as having stable Graves' hyperthyroidism if no progression to ophthalmopathy occurred over 18 months of follow-up. The hyperthyroidism patients were between 18 and 65 years old and newly diagnosed, with a disease duration of less than 2 months. Patients with uncontrolled infections, other autoimmune diseases, pregnancy or lactation were excluded. Clinical symptoms, serum thyroxine and TRAb, thyroid ultrasound, and orbital computed tomography formed the basis for the diagnoses. PBMCs were isolated from about 10 ml of fresh peripheral blood by Ficoll-Paque density gradient centrifugation. Total RNA was extracted using Trizol reagent, and RNA quality was assessed on an Agilent 2100 Bioanalyzer. This clonotype was found many times. Its target antigen remains unknown. Germline and junction disagree at one end, which may indicate a read error. TCR beta CDR3 regions were amplified from RNA transcripts. For the first round of RT-PCR on the TCR CDR3, the HTBI primer set was used together with the Qiagen OneStep RT-PCR kit. The libraries were constructed in a second round of multiplex PCR and then size-selected and purified. Libraries were sequenced paired-end with 100 bp reads on an Illumina HiSeq2000. From the authors' description of their analysis: SOAPnuke was used to process the raw data, throwing out any read that contained adapters or uncalled bases, had a mean Phred below 15, or lacked an exact constant-primer or identifier match. COPE v1.2.5 was used to merge the high-quality paired reads, and each unique nucleotide sequence was defined as a clonotype. MiTCR v1.1 was used to align the clonotypes against IMGT TRBV, TRBD and TRBJ reference segments. Analysis was restricted to V-J combinations with a frequency above 0.0001, which covered about 99% of repertoires. A TCS score was defined as the ratio of F50 (clonal expansion) to E x V (chaos), with BLOSUM62-based TCRdist applied between CDR3 peptides within each V-J. Welch's t-statistics and random forest reduced around 510 V-J features to about 13, which were used in a naive Bayes classifier (R e1071). TCRdb handled the public reads itself, with Q25 trimming in fastp and clone calling in MiXCR, and kept productive beta chains. Rows matching on CDR3 protein sequence are summarized as one entry with the most common DNA and genes. These V and J calls are TCRdb output, not the study's own analysis. The sample yields some 300,000 distinct CDR3 sequences; approximately 16% were counted once. The ten biggest clones cover around 34% of the sample.

CDR1 and CDR2, per the germline V gene, are SGHRS and YFSETQ. The CDR3 spans 13 residues, from the cysteine through the phenylalanine. The CDR3 DNA has 39 bases and is translated from base 1. This receptor chain uses TRBV5-1 and TRBJ2-3; D gene: possibly TRBD2, on 6 matching bases. This sequence originates from a man younger than 45 with Graves' hyperthyroidism. Sequencing was done on a sample of blood. The CDR3 region: CASSLAGTDTQYF. In nucleotides, the sequence is TGTGCCAGCAGCTTGGCGGGAACAGATACGCAGTATTTT.